Listed below are T cell receptor beta chains from one sample, sequenced in a study of shared clonotypes between healthy human individuals. The method was immunoSEQ multiplex PCR; TCRdb's version includes in-frame clones alone and lacks a portion of them. The table shows roughly 2 million clones, with almost 96% occurring only once. Sequenced material: naive CD4+ T cells sorted from blood. These receptors originate from a man aged 18 to 29 in good health. Each CDR3 is given with its conserved first and last residue. Each record gives: J gene, clone size, D gene, V gene, CDR3 protein, CDR3 DNA. D genes are given only for firm matches. Some rows have no size entry. The others give once, few or many, or a class for an expanded clone.

>TRBJ2-3|once|TRBD1|TRBV15
CATSRALIRGRTDTQYF
TGTGCCACCAGCAGAGCCCTCATCAGGGGGCGCACAGATACGCAGTATTTT
>TRBJ2-5|NA|NA|TRBV25-1
CASSGTTHGQFQYF
TGTGCCAGCAGTGGAACTACACACGGGCAATTCCAGTACTTC
>TRBJ1-6|NA|NA|TRBV7-9
CASSLDSYNSPLHF
TGTGCCAGCAGCTTAGACAGTTATAATTCACCCCTCCACTTT
>TRBJ2-7|NA|NA|TRBV5-6
CASSWGNEQYF
TGTGCCAGCAGCTGGGGCAACGAGCAGTACTTC
>TRBJ1-3|once|NA|TRBV11-2
CASSRVNTIYF
TGTGCCAGCAGCCGCGTAAACACCATATATTTT
>TRBJ1-2|NA|NA|TRBV28
CASITGLGGHYGYTF
TGTGCCAGCATTACCGGCTTGGGGGGCCACTATGGCTACACCTTC
>TRBJ1-2|NA|NA|TRBV5-1
CASSPVDRYGYTF
TGCGCCAGCAGCCCGGTGGACAGATATGGCTACACCTTC
>TRBJ1-5|NA|NA|TRBV19
CASSINRGQGNQPQHF
TGTGCCAGTAGTATAAACCGAGGGCAGGGCAATCAGCCCCAGCATTTT
>TRBJ1-6|NA|NA|TRBV11-3
CASSLGRHNSPLHF
TGTGCCAGCAGCTTGGGCAGGCATAATTCACCCCTCCACTTT
>TRBJ2-7|NA|TRBD1|TRBV19
CASSRGQGTYEQYF
TGTGCCAGTAGTAGGGGACAGGGAACCTACGAGCAGTACTTC
>TRBJ1-3|NA|NA|TRBV4-1
CASSQGQGLAGNTIYF
TGCGCCAGCAGCCAAGGGCAGGGGTTAGCTGGAAACACCATATATTTT
>TRBJ2-3|NA|NA|TRBV29-1
CSVGGQGPTDTQYF
TGCAGCGTTGGGGGACAAGGTCCCACAGATACGCAGTATTTT
>TRBJ2-5|NA|NA|TRBV28
CASSLTTAQETQYF
TGTGCCAGCAGTTTAACCACAGCACAAGAGACCCAGTACTTC
>TRBJ2-5|once|TRBD1|TRBV5-6
CASSLTGVRETQYF
TGTGCCAGCAGCTTGACAGGGGTACGCGAGACCCAGTACTTC
>TRBJ1-3|NA|NA|TRBV5-5
CASFWGYGSSGNTIYF
TGTGCCAGCTTTTGGGGGTACGGCAGCTCTGGAAACACCATATATTTT
>TRBJ1-3|NA|NA|TRBV6-5
CASSYSWWSSGNTIYF
TGTGCCAGCAGTTACTCTTGGTGGAGCTCTGGAAACACCATATATTTT
>TRBJ1-6|few|NA|TRBV30
CAWTDSPGSPLHF
TGTGCCTGGACGGACAGTCCGGGATCACCCCTCCACTTT
>TRBJ2-5|NA|NA|TRBV6-5
CASSYGGALGQETQYF
TGTGCCAGCAGTTACGGGGGGGCTCTGGGCCAAGAGACCCAGTACTTC
>TRBJ1-1|NA|NA|TRBV18
CASSPPVWGGTEAFF
TGTGCCAGCTCACCACCGGTATGGGGCGGAACTGAAGCTTTCTTT
>TRBJ2-6|NA|NA|TRBV5-1
CASSSQGVGGANVLTF
TGCGCCAGCAGCTCCCAAGGGGTGGGCGGGGCCAACGTCCTGACTTTC
>TRBJ1-5|NA|TRBD1|TRBV11-2
CASSVAGGGNQPQHF
TGTGCCAGCAGCGTCGCAGGGGGAGGCAATCAGCCCCAGCATTTT
>TRBJ1-4|few|NA|TRBV5-1
CASSLGQGGEKLFF
TGCGCCAGCAGCTTGGGGCAGGGTGGTGAAAAACTGTTTTTT
>TRBJ1-6|NA|NA|TRBV19
CASSTRDSPLHF
TGTGCCAGTAGTACAAGAGATTCACCCCTCCACTTT
>TRBJ2-7|NA|NA|TRBV7-3
CASSSPDSYEQYF
TGTGCCAGCAGCTCACCGGACAGCTACGAGCAGTACTTC
>TRBJ1-4|NA|TRBD1|TRBV2
CASGYRGQNEKLFF
TGTGCCAGCGGGTACAGGGGGCAAAATGAAAAACTGTTTTTT
>TRBJ2-3|NA|NA|TRBV5-4
CASSLVGSKGGDTQYF
TGTGCCAGCAGCTTGGTTGGTAGCAAGGGGGGAGATACGCAGTATTTT
>TRBJ2-5|NA|TRBD2|TRBV30
CAWSGLAGTNQYF
TGTGCCTGGAGTGGACTAGCGGGAACAAATCAGTACTTC
>TRBJ1-1|once|NA|TRBV5-4
CASSSRNMNTEAFF
TGTGCCAGCAGCTCACGAAACATGAACACTGAAGCTTTCTTT